This passage covers 27 T cell receptor beta chains from one sample sequenced in a study of blood T cell repertoires in COVID-19. Some clones are missing from TCRdb's copy, which holds only in-frame ones; the method was immunoSEQ multiplex PCR. The repertoire has roughly 250,000 clones, about 89% of them found once; the top ten carry around 10%. The sequenced sample consisted of peripheral blood. The receptors come from a man aged 35 to 55 who had recovered from COVID-19.

This sequence joins TRBV6-5 and TRBJ1-1, with D uncertain. The germline gives CDR1 MNHEY, CDR2 SVGAGI. The V end was cut by 3 bases, the J end by 1 base, with 9 bases between. This CDR3 is built from 14 residues. CDR3 region: CASSYREQNTEAFF. CDR3 DNA sequence: TGTGCCAGCAGTTATCGGGAGCAGAACACTGAAGCTTTCTTT.

V and J are TRBV11-2 and TRBJ2-3; perhaps TRBD1 as D (5 bases). The CDR3 has 10 residues. Germline V gene data show CDR1 as SGHAT and CDR2 as FQNNGV. Trimming removed 8 bases at V and 5 bases at J, with 5 bases between. Here the CDR3 reads CASQGDTQYF. The CDR3 DNA reads TGTGCCAGCCAGGGAGATACGCAGTATTTT.

The CDR3 bases are TGTGCCAGCAGCTTTCGGAGGGCCCCAGATACGCAGTATTTT. Translated, it gives CASSFRRAPDTQYF. V usage is TRBV7-2 and J usage is TRBJ2-3; D perhaps matches TRBD2 (6 bases). This CDR3 contains 14 residues. Germline lookup yields CDR1 SGHTA and CDR2 FQGNSA. V shed 3 bases and J shed 4 bases, with 11 bases lying between them.

The chain links TRBV7-2 to TRBJ2-5, with D tentatively TRBD2 (7 bases). The germline gives CDR1 SGHTA, CDR2 FQGNSA. The V and J ends lost 5 bases and 5 bases respectively, with 21 bases between them. This CDR3 is 16 amino acids long. In DNA form, the CDR3 reads TGTGCCAGCAGCGTAACGGGGGGCGGCTGGAGGGAGACCCAGTACTTC. This encodes CASSVTGGGWRETQYF.

This clone came up a few times. The genes are TRBV14 and TRBJ1-6; 10 bases are a match to TRBD1. Per germline, CDR1 SGHDN and CDR2 FVKESK. The CDR3 covers 17 residues. V gave up 6 bases and J gave up 3 bases; unmatched junction bases: 8. This chain's CDR3 is CASSQRDRGYYNSPLHF. CDR3 in DNA: TGTGCCAGCAGTCAACGGGACAGGGGATACTATAATTCACCCCTCCACTTT.

A single count supports this clone. The CDR3 spells CASRGLPRPGELFF. The DNA for the CDR3 is TGCGCCAGCCGCGGACTCCCCCGGCCCGGGGAGCTGTTTTTT. The chain couples TRBV5-1 to TRBJ2-2; D is possibly TRBD2 (5 bases). Germline V lookup: CDR1 SGHRS, CDR2 YFSETQ. Trimming stripped 7 bases from V and 6 bases from J, with 16 bases between. The CDR3 extends over 14 amino acids.

The gene calls are TRBV11-2 and TRBJ2-7, with 15 nucleotides matching TRBD2. Germline CDR1 reads SGHAT; CDR2 reads FQNNGV. V trimming: 6 bases; J trimming: 3 bases; junction bases outside the gene matches: 6. The CDR3 is 16 amino acids. In DNA form, the CDR3 reads TGTGCCAGCAGGGGACTAGCGGGGGGCATTAGCTACGAGCAGTACTTC. It encodes CASRGLAGGISYEQYF.

The chain couples TRBV7-2 to TRBJ1-3; TRBD1 matches 7 bases. The V segment lost 5 bases and the J segment 4 bases; nucleotides outside the gene matches: 5. This CDR3 comprises 14 residues. Germline assignment: CDR1 SGHTA and CDR2 FQGNSA. The DNA of the CDR3 is TGTGCCAGCAGCCTTGACAGGGCAGGAAACACCATATATTTT. Translating it yields CASSLDRAGNTIYF. Full variable domain (rest looked up from reference TRBV7-2 and TRBJ1-3): GAGVSQSPSNKVTEKGKDVELRCDPISGHTALYWYRQSLGQGLEFLIYFQGNSAPDKSGLPSDRFSAERTGGSVSTLTIQRTQQEDSAVYLCASSLDRAGNTIYFGEGSWLTVV.

The V and J genes are TRBV6-2 or TRBV6-3 and TRBJ2-3; 9 bases match TRBD2. In germline, CDR1 is MNHEY, CDR2 SVGEGT. The CDR3 loop spans 16 amino acids. Losses at the gene ends were 4 bases for V and 2 bases for J; bases not matched to a gene: 7. The CDR3 DNA follows: TGTGCCAGCAGTTGGAGGACTAGCGTCGTCACAGATACGCAGTATTTT. Amino acid sequence: CASSWRTSVVTDTQYF.

The genes are TRBV6-4 and TRBJ1-6; D gene ambiguous. CDR1 is MRHNA, CDR2 SNTAGT, per germline. The length of the CDR3 is 13 residues. The ends were cut back, 2 bases at V and 10 bases at J, with 9 bases in the middle. The CDR3 bases are TGTGCCAGCAGTGACGCGCCCTCATCACCCCTCCACTTT. This codes for CASSDAPSSPLHF.

This clone was seen only a few times. The chain combines TRBV6-2 or TRBV6-3 with TRBJ1-2, with D possibly matching TRBD1 (5 bases). Per the germline V gene, CDR1 is MNHEY and CDR2 is SVGEGT. V was shortened by 6 bases and J by 1 base, with 12 bases between the two germline ends. This CDR3 is 14 amino acids long. In DNA form, the CDR3 reads TGTGCCAGCAGCCCTCGACAGAGTAACTATGGCTACACCTTC. Encoded protein: CASSPRQSNYGYTF.

V gene TRBV30 combines with J gene TRBJ2-7; either TRBD1 or TRBD2 may supply D (5 bases each). Trimming took off 8 bases at V and 5 bases at J, with 10 bases between the two ends. The CDR3 consists of 10 residues. Germline V gene sequence: CDR1 GTSNPN, CDR2 SVGIG (reference sequence). Here the CDR3 reads CAQGDNEQYF. CDR3 bases: TGTGCCCAGGGAGACAACGAGCAGTACTTC.

CDR3 region: CASSLRGVPSYEQYF. Here the CDR3 DNA reads TGTGCCAGCAGTTTACGGGGGGTGCCCTCCTACGAGCAGTACTTC. The chain has TRBV27 and TRBJ2-7; 7 bases align to TRBD2. V shed 2 bases and J 0 bases; nucleotides not matched to a gene: 4. The germline V gene has CDR1 MNHEY and CDR2 SMNVEV (reference sequence). This CDR3 comprises 15 residues.

The chain carries TRBV4-1 and TRBJ2-7; D unresolved. The V end lost 0 bases, the J end lost 3 bases, and 12 bases lay between the germline ends. Germline V gene sequence: CDR1 MGHRA, CDR2 YSYEKL. This CDR3 is 15 amino acids long. The CDR3: CASSQERDFGYEQYF. The CDR3 DNA is TGCGCCAGCAGCCAAGAGCGAGACTTCGGCTACGAGCAGTACTTC.

V is TRBV24-1 and J is TRBJ2-3; a weak D match, TRBD1 (5 bases). CDR1 and CDR2 (germline): KGHDR, SFDVKD. V was trimmed by 6 bases and J by 5 bases, leaving 11 bases between them. This CDR3 region has 13 residues. The CDR3 protein is CATSHRSGDTQYF. The CDR3, as DNA: TGTGCCACCAGTCACAGGTCCGGAGATACGCAGTATTTT.

This clone showed up just once. The gene calls are TRBV27 and TRBJ2-2, with 10 bases lining up with TRBD2. The germline V gene has CDR1 MNHEY and CDR2 SMNVEV (reference sequence). V lost 10 bases and J lost 4; bases outside the gene matches: 12. CDR3 size: 16 residues. The CDR3 loop is CATTPLAGGPTGELFF. DNA of the CDR3: TGTGCCACCACCCCCTTAGCGGGAGGACCCACCGGGGAGCTGTTTTTT.

This clone appeared a single time. The chain joins TRBV10-3 to TRBJ1-2, with 10 bases aligning to TRBD1. V trimming: 2 bases; J trimming: 4 bases; junction bases outside the gene matches: 7. Germline V gene data show CDR1 as ENHRY and CDR2 as SYGVKD. The CDR3 runs to 16 residues. The CDR3 loop is CAISEGGQGMVYGYTF. CDR3 nucleotides: TGTGCCATCAGTGAGGGGGGACAGGGGATGGTCTATGGCTACACCTTC.

This clone has only one observation. The chain links TRBV18 to TRBJ1-2; possible D gene TRBD1, 5 bases. The length of the CDR3 is 19 residues. Germline assignment: CDR1 KGHSH and CDR2 LQKENI. Trimming removed 3 bases from V and 0 bases from J, with 23 bases in between. CDR3 region: CASSPLGASTDGPNYGYTF. DNA of the CDR3: TGTGCCAGCTCACCCCTAGGGGCCTCTACGGACGGACCTAACTATGGCTACACCTTC.

This chain joins TRBV27 and TRBJ1-4; no clear D. V was trimmed by 6 bases and J by 8 bases, leaving 13 bases between them. The length of the CDR3 is 13 residues. Germline CDR1 reads MNHEY; CDR2 reads SMNVEV (reference sequence). The CDR3 DNA is TGTGCCAGCAGGGACGGGGATAGGGAAAAACTGTTTTTT. Translated: CASRDGDREKLFF.

The rearrangement joins TRBV6-2 or TRBV6-3 to TRBJ1-2, with 7 bases aligning to TRBD1. Germline assignment: CDR1 MNHEY and CDR2 SVGEGT. With V trimmed by 2 bases and J by 2 bases, 5 bases remained unmatched. The CDR3 length is 15 residues. The CDR3 spells CASSYRDRLNYGYTF. For the CDR3, the DNA is TGTGCCAGCAGTTACCGGGACAGACTAAACTATGGCTACACCTTC.

This clone was detected only once. The chain employs TRBV6-6 and TRBJ2-3; 9 bases agree with TRBD1. The germline V gene has CDR1 MNHNY and CDR2 SVGAGI (reference sequence). The CDR3 loop spans 16 amino acids. J gave up 0 bases and V 6 bases, and 7 bases lay outside the gene matches. In DNA form, the CDR3 reads TGTGCCAGCAGGCGGGGACAGGGCCCTAGCACAGATACGCAGTATTTT. Protein: CASRRGQGPSTDTQYF.

J is TRBJ2-3 and V is TRBV5-1, with 8 bases aligning to TRBD2. CDR1 and CDR2 (germline): SGHRS, YFSETQ. J lost 1 base, V lost 0 bases, and 7 bases had no gene match. This CDR3 is 17 amino acids long. The DNA of the CDR3 is TGCGCCAGCAGCTTGGGGGCCAGCGGGGGAGGCACAGATACGCAGTATTTT. Its protein is CASSLGASGGGTDTQYF.

V gene TRBV9 combines with J gene TRBJ2-1; 16 bases fit TRBD2. V lost 6 bases to trimming and J lost 0 bases; unmatched junction nucleotides: 6. The CDR3 consists of 18 residues. CDR1 is SGDLS and CDR2 is YYNGEE in the germline V gene. The CDR3 protein is CASTSGTSGRGSYNEQFF. As DNA, the CDR3 is TGTGCCAGCACCTCCGGGACTAGCGGGAGGGGCTCCTACAATGAGCAGTTCTTC.

The chain is built from TRBV29-1 and TRBJ2-3; 7 nucleotides align to TRBD1. The germline V gene has CDR1 SQVTM and CDR2 ANQGSEA. The V and J ends lost 6 bases and 2 bases, in that order; junction bases with no gene match: 11. This CDR3 comprises 15 residues. This CDR3 is CSVGLPGQFTDTQYF. DNA for the CDR3: TGCAGCGTCGGGCTCCCGGGACAGTTCACAGATACGCAGTATTTT.

This clone appeared once. The J gene is TRBJ1-2, the V gene TRBV25-1, with D possibly TRBD1 on 5 matching bases. V was pared by 4 bases and J by 0 bases, with 6 bases between. The CDR3 is made up of 13 amino acids. Germline V lookup: CDR1 MGHDK, CDR2 SYGVNS. The CDR3 DNA sequence: TGTGCCAGCAGTGGACAGCCTAACTATGGCTACACCTTC. This encodes CASSGQPNYGYTF.

The chain employs TRBV27 and TRBJ1-6; 11 bases agree with TRBD1. The CDR3 length is 14 residues. CDR1 MNHEY and CDR2 SMNVEV come from the germline V gene (reference sequence). V gave up 6 bases and J gave up 7 bases; unmatched junction bases: 2. CDR3 sequence (DNA): TGTGCCAGCAGGAGGGACAGGGGGAATTCACCCCTCCACTTT. It specifies CASRRDRGNSPLHF.

The genes are TRBV20-1 and TRBJ1-1; 7 positions match TRBD1. J gave up 6 bases and V 5 bases, and 3 bases lay outside the gene matches. Germline loops: CDR1 DFQATT, CDR2 SNEGSKA (reference sequence). The CDR3 is made up of 11 amino acids. CDR3 nucleotides: TGCAGTGCTGGGGGACAGTCTGAAGCTTTCTTT. This encodes CSAGGQSEAFF.